This TCR beta chain derives from a study of cytomegalovirus exposure and HLA in healthy donors. Vbeta (60) and Jbeta (13) primers were used in the PCR. Sequencing was performed with immunoSEQ multiplex PCR; in TCRdb, only in-frame clones are kept and a portion is missing. The sample has over 100,000 clones; the top ten hold approximately 1.6%. This CDR3 is built from 16 residues. Looked up from germline, CDR1 is SNHLY and CDR2 is FYNNEI. Germline trimming cut 6 bases from V and 1 base from J; bases unmatched to any gene: 11. This TCR was recovered from a man between 18 and 29 years old in good health and CMV-seronegative. The V gene is TRBV2, the J gene TRBJ1-1; TRBD1 agrees at 7 bases. Sequences were obtained from PBMCs. For the CDR3, the DNA is TGTGCCAGCAGCGAAACGACAGGGATGGCGAACACTGAAGCTTTCTTT. The encoded protein is CASSETTGMANTEAFF.